These 21 T cell receptor beta chains originate from one sample sequenced in a study of blood T cells in healthy people across ages. Primed by a sample-barcoded 5' primer and a J-beta primer mix, a second PCR proceeded for 7 to 11 cycles. A single record per CDR3 protein comes from TCRdb applying MiXCR to the 5' RACE reads. The sample yields fewer than 2,000,000 distinct CDR3 sequences, roughly 30% seen once. The sequencing input was blood. The receptors shown here come from a woman aged 25 to 39 in good health.

The chain links TRBV20-1 to TRBJ2-7, with a weak D call TRBD2 (6 bases). V lost 3 bases, J lost 2 bases, and 14 bases lay in between. The CDR3 has 14 residues. Germline lookup yields CDR1 DFQATT and CDR2 SNEGSKA (reference sequence). The CDR3 spells CSASPRTKPYEQYF. The CDR3 coding sequence is TGCAGTGCTAGTCCGAGGACTAAACCCTACGAGCAGTACTTC.

The rearrangement uses TRBV6-5 and TRBJ2-7; 8 bases are a match to TRBD1. The CDR3 totals 14 residues. Germline-derived CDR1 and CDR2 are MNHEY and SVGAGI. Unmatched junction bases numbered 7, after V lost 6 bases and J lost 3 bases. The CDR3 sequence is CASSRRQGLYEQYF. The CDR3 DNA reads as TGTGCCAGCAGCCGCCGACAGGGGCTCTACGAGCAGTACTTC.

This clonotype was seen many times. The chain joins TRBV4-1 to TRBJ2-2; 11 bases match TRBD2. The CDR3 covers 18 residues. With V trimmed by 5 bases and J by 0 bases, 8 bases remained unmatched. Germline V lookup: CDR1 MGHRA, CDR2 YSYEKL. CDR3 sequence: CASSRSLAGGPNTGELFF. The DNA of the CDR3 is TGCGCCAGCAGCAGGAGTTTAGCGGGGGGGCCGAACACCGGGGAGCTGTTTTTT.

Remarks on this clonotype: One end of the junction varies from germline; a read error may be responsible. J is TRBJ1-2 and V is TRBV25-1, with D perhaps matching TRBD1 (5 bases). CDR1 is MGHDK, CDR2 SYGVNS, per germline. The CDR3 consists of 15 residues. The CDR3 nucleotides read TGTGCCACCCGGGTTCCTTATTGGGGGGGGAATGGCCACACCTTC. Its translation: CATRVPYWGGNGHTF.

J is TRBJ2-3 and V is TRBV27; 9 nucleotides match TRBD1. Germline CDR1 and CDR2: MNHEY and SMNVEV (reference sequence). Trimming cost V 3 bases and J 2 bases; bases outside gene matches: 12. The CDR3 length is 18 residues. CDR3 sequence reads: CASSLPSTGGRYTDTQYF. The CDR3 DNA reads TGTGCCAGCAGTTTGCCCAGTACAGGGGGCAGATACACAGATACGCAGTATTTT.

In its sample, this clonotype was seen many times. This chain uses TRBV27 with TRBJ1-1, with D perhaps TRBD1 (5 bases). In germline, CDR1 is MNHEY, CDR2 SMNVEV (reference sequence). The CDR3 loop spans 13 amino acids. The V end lost 3 bases, the J end lost 6 bases, and 11 bases lay between the germline ends. The CDR3 spells CASSLGGLAEAFF. For the CDR3, the DNA is TGTGCCAGCAGTTTGGGGGGGTTAGCTGAAGCTTTCTTT.

A word on this clonotype: One junction end disagrees with the germline gene, perhaps due to a read error. V gene TRBV12-3 or TRBV12-4 combines with J gene TRBJ2-6; D might be TRBD2 (5 bases). The CDR3 is made up of 13 amino acids. The CDR3 sequence is CATSWTGTNVLTF. As DNA, the CDR3 is TGTGCCACCAGTTGGACTGGGACCAACGTCCTGACTTTC.

The chain joins TRBV7-9 to TRBJ2-5; TRBD2 agrees at 7 bases. V lost 1 base to trimming and J lost 5 bases; unmatched junction nucleotides: 7. The CDR3 has 15 residues. Germline lookup yields CDR1 SEHNR and CDR2 FQNEAQ (reference sequence). The CDR3 nucleotides are TGTGCCAGCAGCTTAGTCGGACTAGGGGTGGAGACCCAGTACTTC. Translating it yields CASSLVGLGVETQYF.

Note on this clonotype: It may be a read error: a sequence one base away is much more abundant. The CDR3 ends on some other residue instead of the conserved phenylalanine or tryptophan, so this is likely a read error. V is TRBV27 and J is TRBJ2-3; 11 bases align to TRBD2. This CDR3 is built from 16 residues. Unmatched junction bases numbered 10, after V lost 5 bases and J lost 6 bases. Germline V lookup: CDR1 MNHEY, CDR2 SMNVEV (reference sequence). DNA of the CDR3: TGTGCCAGCAGTACTCTAGCGGGAGGTCGGCGGGATACGCAGTATTGT. As protein: CASSTLAGGRRDTQYC.

Turning to this clonotype: At one end, the junction sequence differs from germline, possibly due to a read error. V is TRBV5-1 and J is TRBJ2-1, with D possibly matching TRBD2 (6 bases). The CDR3 is made up of 21 amino acids. Germline lookup yields CDR1 SGHRS and CDR2 YFSETQ. The DNA of the CDR3 is TGCGCCAGTAGCTTCGAAGGCCTAAGGGGTCTTGTGCGGGATATTCACAATGAGCAGTTCTTC. Translated: CASSFEGLRGLVRDIHNEQFF.

The sample holds many counts of this clonotype. The chain employs TRBV20-1 and TRBJ2-1; D is possibly TRBD1 (6 bases). Germline CDR1 DFQATT, CDR2 SNEGSKA (reference sequence). The CDR3 totals 14 residues. Trimming removed 2 bases from V and 11 bases from J, with 19 bases in between. In DNA, the CDR3 is TGCAGTGCTAGATTTAAGGGGGACCGTCCGCAGCAGTTCTTC. Protein product: CSARFKGDRPQQFF.

This clonotype showed up just a few times. The chain recombines TRBV30 with TRBJ2-4, with a weak D call TRBD1 (6 bases). V was pared by 0 bases and J by 1 base, with 22 bases between. CDR1 and CDR2 (germline): GTSNPN, SVGIG (reference sequence). The CDR3 consists of 19 residues. The DNA for the CDR3 is TGTGCCTGGAGTGTAAACAGGGTTCGATCTCGTTTGGCCAAAAACATTCAGTACTTC. Translation gives CAWSVNRVRSRLAKNIQYF. Together with reference TRBV30 and TRBJ2-4, the CDR3 gives the full variable domain: SQTIHQWPATLVQPVGSPLSLECTVEGTSNPNLYWYRQAAGRGLQLLFYSVGIGQISSEVPQNLSASRPQDRQFILSSKKLLLSDSGFYLCAWSVNRVRSRLAKNIQYFGAGTRLSVL.

The chain links TRBV7-9 to TRBJ2-1, with D possibly matching TRBD2 (5 bases). The length of the CDR3 is 14 residues. Germline CDR1 is SEHNR and CDR2 is FQNEAQ (reference sequence). Trimming took off 1 base at V and 6 bases at J, with 10 bases between the two ends. The CDR3 DNA sequence: TGTGCCAGCAGCTTAGTTAGCGTCCGCAATGAGCAGTTCTTC. This translates into CASSLVSVRNEQFF.

The gene calls are TRBV4-1 and TRBJ1-5; 7 nucleotides align to TRBD1. Germline lookup yields CDR1 MGHRA and CDR2 YSYEKL. The trim removed 3 bases at V and 3 bases at J, leaving 11 bases unmatched. The CDR3 has 17 amino acids. In DNA, the CDR3 is TGCGCCAGCAGCCAGGAACCGGGACAGTTATTCAATCAGCCCCAGCATTTT. It specifies CASSQEPGQLFNQPQHF.

This clonotype was seen a few times. This chain joins TRBV27 and TRBJ2-1; no clear D gene. Trimming stripped 6 bases from V and 8 bases from J, with 17 bases between. CDR1 is MNHEY, CDR2 SMNVEV, per germline (reference sequence). The CDR3 contains 14 residues. Here the CDR3 DNA reads TGTGCCAGCAGCCCTTGGACCGGCGCCCATGAGCAGTTCTTC. It yields the protein CASSPWTGAHEQFF.

As concerns this clonotype: The junction shows a germline mismatch at one end, possibly a read error. The chain combines TRBV6-1 with TRBJ1-2; D ambiguous. Looked up from germline, CDR1 is MNHNS and CDR2 is SASEGT. The CDR3 has 12 residues. Here the CDR3 reads CASSEVSKGCTF. The CDR3 DNA follows: TGTGCCAGCAGTGAAGTTTCTAAAGGCTGCACCTTC.

A few counts support this clonotype. The chain carries TRBV28 and TRBJ2-1, with 8 bases that match TRBD1. This CDR3 is 16 amino acids long. J gave up 7 bases and V 6 bases, and 14 bases lay outside the gene matches. Germline V gives CDR1 MDHEN, CDR2 SYDVKM. DNA of the CDR3: TGTGCCAGCAGCTCCCTTGGGACAGGTGTTTCGAATGAGCAGTTCTTC. It yields the protein CASSSLGTGVSNEQFF.

With regard to this clonotype: The germline gene is not matched at one end of the junction; a read error may be the cause. This chain joins TRBV7-9 and TRBJ2-7; D is undetermined. This CDR3 region has 12 residues. CDR1 is SEHNR and CDR2 is FQNEAQ in the germline V gene (reference sequence). DNA for the CDR3: TGTGCCAGCAGCTTAGAGTCCTGCGAGCAGTACTTC. It codes for CASSLESCEQYF.

V usage is TRBV7-9 and J usage is TRBJ2-7, with TRBD2 as a possible D gene (5 bases). Germline V gives CDR1 SEHNR, CDR2 FQNEAQ (reference sequence). Trimming took off 2 bases at V and 7 bases at J, with 18 bases between the two ends. The CDR3 contains 15 residues. This chain's CDR3 is CASSLFRMGSGEQYF. DNA of the CDR3: TGTGCCAGCAGCTTATTCCGCATGGGTTCGGGGGAGCAGTACTTC.

This clonotype was counted between two and nine times. The chain uses TRBV20-1 and TRBJ2-3; 9 bases align to TRBD2. V lost 1 base to trimming and J lost 2 bases; unmatched junction nucleotides: 13. Germline CDR1 DFQATT, CDR2 SNEGSKA (reference sequence). This CDR3 contains 18 residues. CDR3 DNA: TGCAGTGCTAGAGTTTCCGCTAGCGGGACACTCTTCACAGATACGCAGTATTTT. This sequence encodes CSARVSASGTLFTDTQYF.

This clonotype was recorded a few times. The gene calls are TRBV10-3 and TRBJ1-1; possibly TRBD1 for D (6 bases). Trimming took 5 bases from V and 10 from J, leaving 17 bases between them. There are 13 residues in the CDR3. Per the germline V gene, CDR1 is ENHRY and CDR2 is SYGVKD. CDR3 coding DNA: TGTGCCATCAGTCCGGAGGGGGGCACCGTAGCTTTCTTT. It codes for CAISPEGGTVAFF.